This entry lists 17 T cell receptor beta chains sequenced from one sample in a study of cytomegalovirus exposure and HLA in healthy donors. Primers: 60 Vbeta forward and 13 Jbeta reverse. Libraries were prepared by immunoSEQ multiplex PCR; TCRdb keeps only in-frame clonotypes and omits some of them. The sample records about 180,000 clones, 80% to 90% being singletons. Sequencing was done on a sample of PBMCs. All receptors derive from a woman aged 18-30 years in good health and CMV-seropositive.

In its sample, this clone was seen a few times. This chain joins TRBV5-8 and TRBJ1-5; unclear D gene. Trimming left V 7 bases short and J 0 bases short, with 17 bases between. The germline V gene encodes CDR1 SGHTS and CDR2 YDEGEE. This CDR3 is built from 16 residues. The CDR3 is CASAQDAGDSNQPQHF. CDR3 nucleotide sequence: TGTGCCAGCGCTCAGGACGCCGGGGATAGCAATCAGCCCCAGCATTTT.

The chain has TRBV6-6 and TRBJ2-7; D ambiguous. The V end was cut by 4 bases, the J end by 3 bases, with 7 bases between. This CDR3 has 12 residues. Germline V gene sequence: CDR1 MNHNY, CDR2 SVGAGI (reference sequence). DNA of the CDR3: TGTGCCAGCAGTTCCCTCAGCTACGAGCAGTACTTC. This codes for CASSSLSYEQYF.

The rearrangement links TRBV5-1 to TRBJ1-6; a weak D match, TRBD1 (5 bases). Germline CDR1 SGHRS, CDR2 YFSETQ. The ends were cut back, 2 bases at V and 10 bases at J, with 13 bases in the middle. The CDR3 extends over 14 amino acids. CDR3 DNA sequence: TGCGCCAGCAGCTTAGGGGCTAACGAATCACCCCTCCACTTT. Amino acid sequence: CASSLGANESPLHF. The full variable domain, with the rest looked up from reference TRBV5-1 and TRBJ1-6, is KAGVTQTPRYLIKTRGQQVTLSCSPISGHRSVSWYQQTPGQGLQFLFEYFSETQRNKGNFPGRFSGRQFSNSRSEMNVSTLELGDSALYLCASSLGANESPLHFGNGTRLTVT.

This chain links TRBV7-2 with TRBJ1-6; D remains ambiguous. CDR1 is SGHTA and CDR2 is FQGNSA in the germline V gene. V lost 0 bases and J 15 bases, leaving 12 bases between the germline ends. CDR3 size: 13 residues. As DNA, the CDR3 is TGTGCCAGCAGCTTAGCCCGAGTCGAGGACCTCCACTTT. Translation: CASSLARVEDLHF.

The chain uses TRBV5-1 and TRBJ2-4; 7 positions match TRBD1. Germline CDR1 and CDR2: SGHRS and YFSETQ. The CDR3 has 15 residues. V lost 0 bases to trimming and J lost 6 bases; unmatched junction nucleotides: 6. The CDR3 DNA reads as TGCGCCAGCAGCTTGGTGACAGGGCTTGCAAACATTCAGTACTTC. This gives the protein CASSLVTGLANIQYF. The full variable domain, in which reference TRBV5-1 and TRBJ2-4 provide the parts outside the CDR3, is KAGVTQTPRYLIKTRGQQVTLSCSPISGHRSVSWYQQTPGQGLQFLFEYFSETQRNKGNFPGRFSGRQFSNSRSEMNVSTLELGDSALYLCASSLVTGLANIQYFGAGTRLSVL.

This chain's CDR3 is CASSYKDSSNYGYTF. In nucleotides, the CDR3 is TGTGCCAGCAGCTACAAGGACAGCAGTAACTATGGCTACACCTTC. The chain has TRBV7-9 and TRBJ1-2, with D possibly TRBD1 on 6 matching bases. V dropped 4 bases and J dropped 1 base, with 13 bases sitting between them. The V gene's germline CDR1 is SEHNR and CDR2 FQNEAQ (reference sequence). This CDR3 has 15 residues.

The CDR3: CASSLNGGPRHEQYF. In DNA, the CDR3 is TGTGCCAGCAGCTTAAACGGGGGGCCGAGACACGAGCAGTACTTC. V usage is TRBV7-2 and J usage is TRBJ2-7; the D gene is possibly TRBD2 (7 bases). Trimming shortened V by 2 bases and J by 5 bases, and 16 bases separated the two germline ends. The CDR3 consists of 15 residues. Germline lookup yields CDR1 SGHTA and CDR2 FQGNSA.

This clone was recorded once. The V call is TRBV5-5, the J call TRBJ2-7, with 8 bases that match TRBD1. The CDR3 runs to 17 residues. Germline V CDR1 and CDR2: SGHKS, YYEKEE (reference sequence). With V trimmed by 4 bases and J by 2 bases, 14 bases remained unmatched. The CDR3 nucleotides are TGTGCCAGCAGCCCGCGATTCCGGGACAGGAATGCCTACGAGCAGTACTTC. Translation: CASSPRFRDRNAYEQYF.

The chain couples TRBV7-2 to TRBJ2-5; D not resolved. Trimming removed 4 bases at V and 2 bases at J, with 8 bases between. The CDR3 totals 13 residues. Germline V CDR1 and CDR2: SGHTA, FQGNSA. DNA of the CDR3: TGTGCCAGCAGCTCCCTCCCTCAAGAGACCCAGTACTTC. Its translation: CASSSLPQETQYF.

This chain joins TRBV18 and TRBJ2-2; perhaps TRBD2 as D (7 bases). V was clipped by 2 bases and J by 0 bases, with 10 bases between them. Germline V CDR1 and CDR2: KGHSH, LQKENI. CDR3 length: 16 residues. In nucleotides, the CDR3 is TGTGCCAGCTCACCAAGGGGGGGCTCGAACACCGGGGAGCTGTTTTTT. Residues: CASSPRGGSNTGELFF.

The V and J genes are TRBV6-4 and TRBJ1-2; D gene ambiguous. The CDR3 is 13 residues long. CDR1 and CDR2 (germline): MRHNA, SNTAGT. V lost 7 bases, J lost 4 bases, and 13 bases lay in between. The CDR3 nucleotides read TGTGCCAGCATGGCAGGAATCCCCTATGGCTACACCTTC. Amino acids: CASMAGIPYGYTF.

This rearrangement joins TRBV4-1 to TRBJ1-4; 8 bases are a match to TRBD1. The CDR3 loop spans 16 amino acids. Per germline, CDR1 MGHRA and CDR2 YSYEKL. The J segment lost 7 bases and the V segment lost 1 base, leaving 8 bases of the junction unmatched. Written as DNA, the CDR3 is TGCGCCAGCAGCCAAGTTGGGCAGGGGGCGGGTGAAAAACTGTTTTTT. Translated: CASSQVGQGAGEKLFF.

The CDR3 is CASTMGRSTDTQYF. The CDR3 DNA reads as TGTGCCAGCACCATGGGCCGTAGCACAGATACGCAGTATTTT. The chain uses TRBV6-1 and TRBJ2-3; D is unresolved. Germline V gene data show CDR1 as MNHNS and CDR2 as SASEGT. The CDR3 loop spans 14 amino acids. Trimming took off 7 bases at V and 0 bases at J, with 11 bases between the two ends.

The gene calls are TRBV7-9 and TRBJ1-4; 7 bases map to TRBD1. The CDR3 loop spans 15 amino acids. CDR1 and CDR2 (germline): SEHNR, FQNEAQ (reference sequence). J lost 3 bases, V lost 8 bases, and 9 bases had no gene match. The CDR3 sequence: CASAEVQGANEKLFF. DNA for the CDR3: TGTGCCAGCGCGGAGGTCCAGGGGGCTAATGAAAAACTGTTTTTT. The whole variable domain, remainder taken from reference TRBV7-9 and TRBJ1-4, is DTGVSQNPRHKITKRGQNVTFRCDPISEHNRLYWYRQTLGQGPEFLTYFQNEAQLEKSRLLSDRFSAERPKGSFSTLEIQRTEQGDSAMYLCASAEVQGANEKLFFGSGTQLSVL.

The V gene is TRBV4-2, the J gene TRBJ1-1, with D tentatively TRBD1 (6 bases). The germline gives CDR1 LGHNA, CDR2 YNFKEQ. V was pared by 3 bases and J by 5 bases, with 13 bases between. The CDR3 loop spans 14 amino acids. This CDR3 is CASSQGGGITEAFF. The CDR3 nucleotides are TGTGCCAGCAGCCAGGGAGGGGGGATAACTGAAGCTTTCTTT.

The genes are TRBV27 and TRBJ2-1, with a tentative D call TRBD1 (7 bases). The length of the CDR3 is 19 residues. The ends were cut back, 5 bases at V and 0 bases at J, with 23 bases in the middle. Germline CDR1 MNHEY, CDR2 SMNVEV (reference sequence). Here the CDR3 reads CASSPRLAQGGSSYNEQFF. The CDR3 DNA reads TGTGCCAGCAGTCCTCGGCTGGCCCAGGGGGGCAGCTCCTACAATGAGCAGTTCTTC.

This sequence joins TRBV7-2 and TRBJ2-5, with 10 bases lining up with TRBD2. The J call may not be correct, given that the DNA end is closer to TRBJ2-7. CDR1 and CDR2 (germline): SGHTA, FQGNSA. CDR3 length: 15 residues. The CDR3 DNA reads as TGTGCCAGCAGCTATAAGAGCGGGGGGGCCTACGAGCAGTACTTC. Translating it yields CASSYKSGGAYEQYF.